The clone carrying this TCR beta chain was seen a few times. No antigen is known for it. This sample is part of a study of shared clonotypes between healthy human individuals. Study-level background: Donor ages ranged 18 to 49 years: a couple of women, a few men. General observations from the study: Against clonotypes common to all four donors, non-shared ones had lower generation probabilities.

Authors' data handling: Because ImmunoSEQ provided only junction sequences with no quality scores, the filtering differed. Libraries were prepared by immunoSEQ multiplex PCR; TCRdb keeps only in-frame clonotypes and omits some of them. The V and J calls and clone size were taken over from that table, and D and trimming were inferred from the DNA. The repertoire has around 700,000 clones, 72% of them found once; the top ten carry about 1.7%. Looked up from germline, CDR1 is GTSNPN and CDR2 is SVGIG (reference sequence). The CDR3 length is 14 residues. Trimming cost V 4 bases and J 2 bases; bases outside gene matches: 7.

The TCR comes from a woman in her twenties or thirties in good health. V is TRBV30 and J is TRBJ1-1, with 7 bases identical to TRBD1. The sequenced sample was memory CD4+ T cells sorted from blood. Subset denoted: CD45RA-negative fraction. Here the CDR3 reads CAWTRDRVNTEAFF. CDR3 DNA: TGTGCCTGGACCAGGGACAGAGTCAACACTGAAGCTTTCTTT.